The 9 T cell receptor beta chains listed next were all sequenced from one sample in a study of identical twins. TCRdb reprocessed the 5' RACE reads with MiXCR, giving one entry per CDR3 protein. Here the sample spans 690,000 or so distinct CDR3 sequences, over 5% being singletons. The sample was naive T cells sorted from blood. The receptor set was obtained from a man younger than 35 in good health.

The chain couples TRBV12-3 or TRBV12-4 to TRBJ2-7; possible D gene TRBD1, 6 bases. The CDR3 length is 14 residues. Trimming removed 7 bases at V and 6 bases at J, with 19 bases between. CDR3 amino acids: CASKESKGVIEQYF. CDR3 nucleotide sequence: TGTGCCAGCAAGGAGAGCAAGGGGGTGATCGAGCAGTACTTC.

The chain links TRBV12-3 or TRBV12-4 to TRBJ2-2; 7 bases agree with TRBD2. The CDR3 covers 15 residues. Trimming cost V 5 bases and J 6 bases; bases outside gene matches: 9. DNA of the CDR3: TGTGCCAGCAGTCCCAGGACTAGTGGGCCCGGGGAGCTGTTTTTT. Protein: CASSPRTSGPGELFF.

This chain's CDR3 is CASSPNGGKGQPQHF. Written as DNA, the CDR3 is TGTGCCAGCAGCCCAAACGGGGGTAAGGGTCAGCCCCAGCATTTT. J is TRBJ1-5 and V is TRBV11-2; tentatively, D is TRBD1 (5 bases). Trimming left V 5 bases short and J 6 bases short, with 17 bases between. This CDR3 is built from 15 residues. Germline V CDR1 and CDR2: SGHAT, FQNNGV.

This clonotype was seen many times. The chain couples TRBV27 to TRBJ2-6; D is uncertain. Germline V gene sequence: CDR1 MNHEY, CDR2 SMNVEV (reference sequence). V was shortened by 3 bases and J by 2 bases, with 5 bases between the two germline ends. This CDR3 is built from 14 residues. For the CDR3, the DNA is TGTGCCAGCAGTTTTTTCCCTGGGGCCAACGTCCTGACTTTC. Protein product: CASSFFPGANVLTF.

This sequence joins TRBV19 and TRBJ1-4; a possible D gene is TRBD1 (5 bases). CDR1 and CDR2 (germline): LNHDA, SQIVND (reference sequence). The CDR3 is 15 residues long. V lost 3 bases, J lost 6 bases, and 14 bases lay in between. CDR3 in amino acids: CASSIRGHNYEKLFF. CDR3 DNA: TGTGCCAGTAGTATCCGAGGACACAACTATGAAAAACTGTTTTTT. Complete variable domain (other parts from reference TRBV19 and TRBJ1-4): DGGITQSPKYLFRKEGQNVTLSCEQNLNHDAMYWYRQDPGQGLRLIYYSQIVNDFQKGDIAEGYSVSREKKESFPLTVTSAQKNPTAFYLCASSIRGHNYEKLFFGSGTQLSVL.

This chain uses TRBV7-6 with TRBJ2-1, with D unclear. This CDR3 is built from 14 residues. CDR1 is SGHVS, CDR2 FNYEAQ, per germline. Trimming took off 4 bases at V and 8 bases at J, with 15 bases between the two ends. The CDR3 DNA reads as TGTGCCAGCAGCTCCCGCCCAGATGGCGATGAGCAGTTCTTC. As protein: CASSSRPDGDEQFF.

The chain uses TRBV6-1 and TRBJ2-5; TRBD2 agrees at 10 bases. V shed 6 bases, J shed 3 bases, and the junction held 16 bases outside the gene matches. Germline values: CDR1 MNHNS, CDR2 SASEGT. This CDR3 comprises 18 residues. CDR3 amino acids: CASSHPRGTSGAKETQYF. The CDR3 coding sequence is TGTGCCAGCAGCCACCCCAGGGGTACTAGCGGGGCTAAAGAGACCCAGTACTTC.

This clonotype showed up just a few times. V and J are TRBV12-3 or TRBV12-4 and TRBJ1-5, with D hard to call. The CDR3 is 17 amino acids. The V gene lost 0 bases and the J gene lost 4 bases, with 16 bases spanning the gap. CDR3 sequence (DNA): TGTGCCAGCAGTTTAGCGCTTTGGGGAAGCCGAAATCAGCCCCAGCATTTT. Amino acids: CASSLALWGSRNQPQHF.

V gene TRBV24-1 combines with J gene TRBJ2-7, with D unresolved. The CDR3 runs 12 residues. Trimming shortened V by 4 bases and J by 6 bases, and 9 bases separated the two germline ends. The V gene's germline CDR1 is KGHDR and CDR2 SFDVKD. The CDR3 DNA sequence: TGTGCCACCAGTGACAGACTCGGCGAGCAGTACTTC. It yields the protein CATSDRLGEQYF.